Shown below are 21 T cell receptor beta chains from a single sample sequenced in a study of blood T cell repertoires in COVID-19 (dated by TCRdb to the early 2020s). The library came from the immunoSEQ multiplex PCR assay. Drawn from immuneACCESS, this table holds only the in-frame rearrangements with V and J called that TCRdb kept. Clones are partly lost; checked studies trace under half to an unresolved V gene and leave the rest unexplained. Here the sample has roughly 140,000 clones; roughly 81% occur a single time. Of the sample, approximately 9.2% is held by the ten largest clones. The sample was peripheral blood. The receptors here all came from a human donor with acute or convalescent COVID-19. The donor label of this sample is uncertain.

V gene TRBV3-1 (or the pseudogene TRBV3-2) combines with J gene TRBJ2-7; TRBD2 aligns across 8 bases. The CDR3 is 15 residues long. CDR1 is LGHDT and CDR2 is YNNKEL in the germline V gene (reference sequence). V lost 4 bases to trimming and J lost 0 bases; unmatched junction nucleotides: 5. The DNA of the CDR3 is TGTGCCAGCAGCCCCTCCGGGGGGGCCTCCTACGAGCAGTACGTC. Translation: CASSPSGGASYEQYV.

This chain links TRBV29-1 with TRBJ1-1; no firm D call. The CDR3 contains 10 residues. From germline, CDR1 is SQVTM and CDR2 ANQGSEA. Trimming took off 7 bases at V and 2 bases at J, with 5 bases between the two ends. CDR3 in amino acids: CSAQNTEAFF. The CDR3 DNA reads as TGCAGCGCTCAAAACACTGAAGCTTTCTTT.

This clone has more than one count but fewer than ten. The CDR3 loop reads CASSIGTGGEQFF. In nucleotides, the CDR3 is TGTGCCAGTAGTATAGGAACCGGGGGTGAGCAGTTCTTC. The J gene is TRBJ2-1, the V gene TRBV19; a weak D match, TRBD2 (6 bases). V was clipped by 1 base and J by 9 bases, with 10 bases between them. Germline V gene sequence: CDR1 LNHDA, CDR2 SQIVND (reference sequence). There are 13 residues in the CDR3.

CDR3 coding DNA: TGTGCCAGTCGACAAAGGTCGGCCGGTGAGCAGTTCTTC. This codes for CASRQRSAGEQFF. The rearrangement joins TRBV27 to TRBJ2-1; D is unresolved. The germline V gene encodes CDR1 MNHEY and CDR2 SMNVEV (reference sequence). V lost 9 bases and J lost 9, with 18 bases in between. CDR3 length: 13 residues.

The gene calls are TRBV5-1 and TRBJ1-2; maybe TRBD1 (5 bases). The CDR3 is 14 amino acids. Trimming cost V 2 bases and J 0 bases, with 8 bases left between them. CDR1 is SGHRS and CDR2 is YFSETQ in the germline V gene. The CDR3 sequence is CASSLDSPNYGYTF. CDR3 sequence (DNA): TGCGCCAGCAGCTTAGACAGCCCTAACTATGGCTACACCTTC.

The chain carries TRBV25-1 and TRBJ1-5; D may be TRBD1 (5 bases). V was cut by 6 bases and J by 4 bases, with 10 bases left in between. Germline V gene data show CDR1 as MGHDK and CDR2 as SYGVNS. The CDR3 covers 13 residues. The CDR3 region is CASRGEGNQPQHF. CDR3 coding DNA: TGTGCCAGCAGGGGGGAGGGTAATCAGCCCCAGCATTTT.

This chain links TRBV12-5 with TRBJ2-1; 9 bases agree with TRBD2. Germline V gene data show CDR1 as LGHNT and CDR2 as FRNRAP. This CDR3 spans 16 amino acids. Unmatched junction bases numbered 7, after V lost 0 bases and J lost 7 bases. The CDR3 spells CASGLVGGGEGNEQFF. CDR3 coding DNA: TGTGCTAGTGGTTTGGTAGGCGGGGGGGAAGGGAATGAGCAGTTCTTC.

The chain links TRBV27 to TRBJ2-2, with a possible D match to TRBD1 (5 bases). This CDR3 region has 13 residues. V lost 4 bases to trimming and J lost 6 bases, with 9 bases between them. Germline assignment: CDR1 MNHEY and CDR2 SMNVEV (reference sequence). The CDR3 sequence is CASSYGRAGELFF. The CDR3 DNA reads TGTGCCAGCAGTTATGGCAGGGCCGGGGAGCTGTTTTTT.

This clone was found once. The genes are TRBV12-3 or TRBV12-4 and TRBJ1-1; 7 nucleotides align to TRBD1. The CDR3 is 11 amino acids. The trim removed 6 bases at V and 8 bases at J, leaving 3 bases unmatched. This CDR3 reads CASSPGQEAFF. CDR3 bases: TGTGCCAGCAGCCCGGGACAGGAAGCTTTCTTT.

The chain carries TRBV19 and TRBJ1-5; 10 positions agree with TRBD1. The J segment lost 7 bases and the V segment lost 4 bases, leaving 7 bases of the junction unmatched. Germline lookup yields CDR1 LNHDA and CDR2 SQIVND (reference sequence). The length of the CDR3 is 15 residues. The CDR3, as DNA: TGTGCCAGTAGTAGGGACAGGGGCTTCGGGCAGCCCCAGCATTTT. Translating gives CASSRDRGFGQPQHF.

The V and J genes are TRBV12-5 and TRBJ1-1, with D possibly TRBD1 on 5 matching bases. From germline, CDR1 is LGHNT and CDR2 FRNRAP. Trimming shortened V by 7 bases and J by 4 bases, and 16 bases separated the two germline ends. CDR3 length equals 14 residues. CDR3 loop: CASAGLGGGTEAFF. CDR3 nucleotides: TGTGCTAGTGCTGGATTGGGGGGAGGCACTGAAGCTTTCTTT. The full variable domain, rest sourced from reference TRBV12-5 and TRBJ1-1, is DARVTQTPRHKVTEMGQEVTMRCQPILGHNTVFWYRQTMMQGLELLAYFRNRAPLDDSGMPKDRFSAEMPDATLATLKIQPSEPRDSAVYFCASAGLGGGTEAFFGQGTRLTVV.

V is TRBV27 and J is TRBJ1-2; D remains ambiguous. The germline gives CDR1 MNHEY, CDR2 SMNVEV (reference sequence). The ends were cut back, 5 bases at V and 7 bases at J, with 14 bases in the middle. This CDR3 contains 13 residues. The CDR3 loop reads CASSLTPAAGYTF. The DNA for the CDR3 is TGTGCCAGCAGTCTGACCCCAGCGGCTGGCTACACCTTC.

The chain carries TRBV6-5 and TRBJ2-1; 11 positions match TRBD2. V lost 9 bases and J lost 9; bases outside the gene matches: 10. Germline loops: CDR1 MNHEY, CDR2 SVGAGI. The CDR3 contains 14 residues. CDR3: CASEGLAGGTEQFF. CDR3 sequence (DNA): TGTGCCAGTGAGGGGCTAGCGGGGGGAACTGAGCAGTTCTTC.

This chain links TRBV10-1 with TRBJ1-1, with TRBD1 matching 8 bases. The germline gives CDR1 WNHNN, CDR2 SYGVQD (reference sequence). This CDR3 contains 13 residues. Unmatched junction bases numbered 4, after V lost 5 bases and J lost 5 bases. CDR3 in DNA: TGCGCCAGCAGTACCGACAGGGGTACTGAAGCTTTCTTT. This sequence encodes CASSTDRGTEAFF.

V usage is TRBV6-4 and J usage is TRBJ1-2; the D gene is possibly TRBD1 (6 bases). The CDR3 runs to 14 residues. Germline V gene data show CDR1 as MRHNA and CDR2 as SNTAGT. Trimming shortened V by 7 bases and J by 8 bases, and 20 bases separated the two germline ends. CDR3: CASTPFGGGGGYTF. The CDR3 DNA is TGTGCCAGCACTCCCTTCGGGGGGGGCGGAGGCTACACCTTC.

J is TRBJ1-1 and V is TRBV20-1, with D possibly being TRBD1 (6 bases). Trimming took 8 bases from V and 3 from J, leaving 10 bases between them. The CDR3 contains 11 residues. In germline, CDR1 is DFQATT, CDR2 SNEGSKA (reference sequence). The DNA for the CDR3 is TGCAGTCTAGGGGGAGACACTGAAGCTTTCTTT. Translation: CSLGGDTEAFF.

The chain's CDR3 is CASSIYNEQFF. CDR3 bases: TGTGCCAGCAGCATCTACAATGAGCAGTTCTTC. The chain employs TRBV12-3 or TRBV12-4 and TRBJ2-1, with unresolved D. V lost 6 bases to trimming and J lost 3 bases, with 3 bases between them. This CDR3 is built from 11 residues.

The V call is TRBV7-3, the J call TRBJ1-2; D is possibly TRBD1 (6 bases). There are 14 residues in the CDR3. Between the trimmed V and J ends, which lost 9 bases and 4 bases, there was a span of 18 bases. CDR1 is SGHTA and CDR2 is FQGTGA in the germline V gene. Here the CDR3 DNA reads TGTGCCAGAAACGGGGGGGCCCTAGGCTATGGCTACACCTTC. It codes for CARNGGALGYGYTF.

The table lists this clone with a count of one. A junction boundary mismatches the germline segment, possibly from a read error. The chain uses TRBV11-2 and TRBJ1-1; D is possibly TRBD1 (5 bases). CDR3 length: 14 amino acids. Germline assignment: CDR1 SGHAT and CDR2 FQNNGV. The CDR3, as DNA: TGTGCCAGCACCTTAGGAAGGGGTATGGCTGAAGCTTTCTTT. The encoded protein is CASTLGRGMAEAFF.

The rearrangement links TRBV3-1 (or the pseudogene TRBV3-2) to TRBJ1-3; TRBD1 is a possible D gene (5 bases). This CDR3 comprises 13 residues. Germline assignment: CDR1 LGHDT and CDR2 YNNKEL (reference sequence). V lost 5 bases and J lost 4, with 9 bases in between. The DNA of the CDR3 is TGTGCCAGCAGCTTTCAGGGAGGAAACACCATATATTTT. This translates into CASSFQGGNTIYF.

For the CDR3, the DNA is TGTGCCAGCAGTCGACAGTTCTACGAGCAGTACTTC. Protein: CASSRQFYEQYF. The chain carries TRBV2 and TRBJ2-7; D is possibly TRBD1 (5 bases). Germline assignment: CDR1 SNHLY and CDR2 FYNNEI. V lost 5 bases and J 3 bases, leaving 8 bases between the germline ends. The CDR3 is made up of 12 amino acids. The whole variable domain, remainder taken from reference TRBV2 and TRBJ2-7, is EPEVTQTPSHQVTQMGQEVILRCVPISNHLYFYWYRQILGQKVEFLVSFYNNEISEKSEIFDDQFSVERPDGSNFTLKIRSTKLEDSAMYFCASSRQFYEQYFGPGTRLTVT.